This T cell receptor beta chain was sequenced in a study of T cells in Graves' hyperthyroidism and ophthalmopathy. Study context: The initial diagnosis was the point when peripheral blood was collected, ahead of any treatment.

Criteria for exclusion of patients were uncontrolled infection, other autoimmune disease, pregnancy or lactation. RNA transcripts gave rise to amplified TCR beta CDR3 regions. Primed by the HTBI set, a first-round RT-PCR was run on the TCR CDR3. Each CDR3 protein gets one entry after TCRdb re-called the multiplex PCR reads with MiXCR. The table lists a few hundred thousand distinct CDR3 sequences, about 14% of them singletons. This clonotype was counted ten times or more. The receptor was isolated from a woman between 25 and 40 years old with Graves' ophthalmopathy. Sequencing was carried out using blood.

The chain's CDR3 is CASSLTDRFSPYHEQYF. The DNA for the CDR3 is TGTGCCAGCAGCTTGACGGACAGGTTTTCCCCCTACCACGAGCAGTACTTC. This sequence joins TRBV7-9 and TRBJ2-7, with 7 bases lining up with TRBD1. Germline V gene data show CDR1 as SEHNR and CDR2 as FQNEAQ (reference sequence). The length of the CDR3 is 17 residues. After removal of 3 bases from V and 5 bases from J, the junction contained 16 bases not matched to a gene. Full variable domain (missing parts from reference TRBV7-9 and TRBJ2-7): DTGVSQNPRHKITKRGQNVTFRCDPISEHNRLYWYRQTLGQGPEFLTYFQNEAQLEKSRLLSDRFSAERPKGSFSTLEIQRTEQGDSAMYLCASSLTDRFSPYHEQYFGPGTRLTVT.